Listed below are T cell receptor beta chains from one sample, sequenced in a study of identical twins. TCRdb reanalysed the 5' RACE reads using MiXCR and keeps one entry per CDR3 protein. This table has some 1,700,000 distinct CDR3 sequences, less than 35% appearing once. Sample: cord blood. The receptors were sampled from a newborn girl in good health. The CDR3 runs from the conserved cysteine through the conserved F or W. A D gene is named only where the DNA matches it firmly. Clone size is stated in some rows and not others, as once, few, many or a class when expanded.

V gene,D gene,clone size,J gene,CDR3 protein,CDR3 DNA
TRBV10-3,TRBD1,NA,TRBJ1-2,CAISEFLIRDREAGYTF,TGTGCCATCAGTGAGTTTCTAATCCGGGACAGGGAAGCTGGCTACACCTTC
TRBV19,NA,NA,TRBJ2-7,CASSIRPPHYGEQYF,TGTGCCAGTAGTATTCGCCCTCCCCACTACGGCGAGCAGTACTTC
TRBV2,NA,few,TRBJ2-1,CASSELGGGPGRNEQFF,TGTGCCAGCAGTGAACTGGGGGGGGGGCCAGGTAGAAATGAGCAGTTCTTC
TRBV7-9,NA,NA,TRBJ1-2,CASSLENISPYGYTF,TGTGCCAGCAGCCTCGAAAATATTTCCCCCTATGGCTACACCTTC
TRBV12-3/TRBV12-4,TRBD2,NA,TRBJ2-7,CASRRGTSGTYEQYF,TGTGCCAGCAGAAGGGGGACTAGCGGGACCTACGAGCAGTACTTC
TRBV7-9,NA,NA,TRBJ2-3,CASTRVDTQYF,TGTGCCAGCACCCGGGTAGATACGCAGTATTTT
TRBV6-2/TRBV6-3,NA,many,TRBJ1-2,CASSSDFNYGYTF,TGTGCCAGCAGTTCGGACTTTAACTATGGCTACACCTTC
TRBV27,NA,NA,TRBJ2-1,CASSLWGSRASSYNEQFF,TGTGCCAGCAGTTTATGGGGGTCGCGGGCTAGCTCCTACAATGAGCAGTTCTTC
TRBV9,NA,NA,TRBJ1-2,CASSVPLGTKNYGYTF,TGTGCCAGCAGCGTCCCCCTCGGGACAAAAAATTATGGCTACACCTTC
TRBV6-5,TRBD2,NA,TRBJ2-1,CASSPSGRYEQFF,TGTGCCAGCAGTCCTAGCGGGAGGTACGAGCAGTTCTTC
TRBV25-1,TRBD1,NA,TRBJ1-1,CASSEYAGTGVAEAFF,TGTGCCAGCAGTGAATACGCCGGGACAGGGGTGGCTGAAGCTTTCTTT
TRBV5-1,TRBD1,NA,TRBJ2-1,CASSFNRGQYNEQFF,TGCGCCAGCAGCTTTAACAGGGGGCAATACAATGAGCAGTTCTTC
TRBV5-1,TRBD1,NA,TRBJ2-3,CAGSLLGGTGTDTQYF,TGCGCCGGCAGCTTGTTAGGTGGGACAGGGACAGATACGCAGTATTTT
TRBV24-1,NA,few,TRBJ2-1,CATSDLFGTHYNEQFF,TGTGCCACCAGTGATTTGTTTGGGACGCACTACAATGAGCAGTTCTTC
TRBV5-1,NA,few,TRBJ2-1,CASSSLPGPTYNEQFF,TGCGCCAGCAGCTCGTTACCGGGACCGACCTACAATGAGCAGTTCTTC